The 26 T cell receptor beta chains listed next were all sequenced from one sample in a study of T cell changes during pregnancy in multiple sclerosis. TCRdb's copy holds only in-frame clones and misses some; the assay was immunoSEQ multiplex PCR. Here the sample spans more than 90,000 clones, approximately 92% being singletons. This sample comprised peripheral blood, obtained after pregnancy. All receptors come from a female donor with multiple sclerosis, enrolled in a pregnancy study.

The CDR3 spells CASSQAAGGVTYEQYF. CDR3 coding DNA: TGCGCCAGCAGCCAAGCGGCGGGGGGGGTTACCTACGAGCAGTACTTC. The rearrangement uses TRBV4-3 and TRBJ2-7; 9 bases map to TRBD2. The length of the CDR3 is 16 residues. With V trimmed by 1 base and J by 2 bases, 6 bases remained unmatched. Germline lookup yields CDR1 LGHNA and CDR2 YSLEER.

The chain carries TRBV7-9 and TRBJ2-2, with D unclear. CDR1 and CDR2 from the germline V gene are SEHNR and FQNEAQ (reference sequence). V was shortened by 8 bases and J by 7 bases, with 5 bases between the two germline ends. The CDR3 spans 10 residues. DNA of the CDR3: TGTGCCAGCCAAATCGGGGAGCTGTTTTTT. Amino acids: CASQIGELFF.

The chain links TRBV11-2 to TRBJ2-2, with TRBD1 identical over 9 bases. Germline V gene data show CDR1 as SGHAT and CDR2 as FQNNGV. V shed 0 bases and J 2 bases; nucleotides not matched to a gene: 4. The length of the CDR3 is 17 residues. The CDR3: CASSLDYRGPNTGELFF. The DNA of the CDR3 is TGTGCCAGCAGCTTAGATTACAGGGGGCCTAACACCGGGGAGCTGTTTTTT.

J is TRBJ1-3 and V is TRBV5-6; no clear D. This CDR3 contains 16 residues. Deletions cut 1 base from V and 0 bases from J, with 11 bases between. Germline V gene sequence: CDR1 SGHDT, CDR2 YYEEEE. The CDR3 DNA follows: TGTGCCAGCAGCTTGATATCCGGGATCTCTGGAAACACCATATATTTT. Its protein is CASSLISGISGNTIYF.

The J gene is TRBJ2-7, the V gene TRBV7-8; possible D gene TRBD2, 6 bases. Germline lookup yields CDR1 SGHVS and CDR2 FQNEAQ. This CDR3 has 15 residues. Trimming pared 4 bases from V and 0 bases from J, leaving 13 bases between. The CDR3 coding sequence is TGTGCCAGCAGCTGGGACTCTCTATCCTCCTACGAGCAGTACTTC. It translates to CASSWDSLSSYEQYF.

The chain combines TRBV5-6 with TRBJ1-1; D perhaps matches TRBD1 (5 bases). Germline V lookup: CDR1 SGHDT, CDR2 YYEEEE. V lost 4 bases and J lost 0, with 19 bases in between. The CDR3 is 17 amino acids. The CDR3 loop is CASSPGGGLRVNTEAFF. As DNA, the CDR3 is TGTGCCAGCAGCCCTGGGGGGGGTCTTAGGGTGAACACTGAAGCTTTCTTT.

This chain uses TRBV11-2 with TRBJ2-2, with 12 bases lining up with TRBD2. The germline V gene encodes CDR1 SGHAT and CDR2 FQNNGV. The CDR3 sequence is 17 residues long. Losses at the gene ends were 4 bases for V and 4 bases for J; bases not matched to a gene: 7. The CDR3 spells CASSSITGLAGTGELFF. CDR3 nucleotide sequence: TGTGCCAGCAGCTCAATTACGGGACTAGCGGGCACCGGGGAGCTGTTTTTT.

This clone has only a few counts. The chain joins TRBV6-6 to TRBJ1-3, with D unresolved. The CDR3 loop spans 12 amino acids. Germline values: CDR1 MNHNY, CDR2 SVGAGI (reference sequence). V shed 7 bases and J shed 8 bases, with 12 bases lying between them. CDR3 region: CASTSQRDTIYF. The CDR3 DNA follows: TGTGCCAGCACCTCCCAGAGGGACACCATATATTTT.

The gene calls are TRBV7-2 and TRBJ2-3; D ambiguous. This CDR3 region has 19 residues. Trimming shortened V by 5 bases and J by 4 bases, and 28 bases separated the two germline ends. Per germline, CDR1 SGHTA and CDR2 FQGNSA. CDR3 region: CASSPRPWLAEHDADTQYF. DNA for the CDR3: TGTGCCAGCAGCCCCAGACCCTGGTTGGCGGAACACGACGCAGATACGCAGTATTTT.

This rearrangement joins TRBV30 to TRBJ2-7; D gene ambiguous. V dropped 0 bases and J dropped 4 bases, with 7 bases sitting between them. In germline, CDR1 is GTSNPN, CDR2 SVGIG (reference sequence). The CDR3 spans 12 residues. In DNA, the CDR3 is TGTGCCTGGAGTGTACCCAGGTACGAGCAGTACTTC. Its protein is CAWSVPRYEQYF.

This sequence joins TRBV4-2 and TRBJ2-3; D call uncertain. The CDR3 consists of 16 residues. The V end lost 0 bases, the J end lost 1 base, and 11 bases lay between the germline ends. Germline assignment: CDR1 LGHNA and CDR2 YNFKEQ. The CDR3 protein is CASSQDGLDRTDTQYF. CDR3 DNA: TGTGCCAGCAGCCAAGATGGTCTAGATCGCACAGATACGCAGTATTTT.

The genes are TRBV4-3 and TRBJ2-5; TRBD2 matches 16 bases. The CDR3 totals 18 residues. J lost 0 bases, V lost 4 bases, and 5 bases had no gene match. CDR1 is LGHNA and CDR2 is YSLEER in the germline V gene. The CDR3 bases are TGCGCCAGCAGCCCAGGGACTAGCGGGGGGGGGTACCAAGAGACCCAGTACTTC. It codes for CASSPGTSGGGYQETQYF.

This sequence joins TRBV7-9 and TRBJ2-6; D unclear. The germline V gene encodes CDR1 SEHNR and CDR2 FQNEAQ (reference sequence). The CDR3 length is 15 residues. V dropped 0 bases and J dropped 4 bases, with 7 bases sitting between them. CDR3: CASSLARSGANVLTF. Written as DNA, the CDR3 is TGTGCCAGCAGCTTAGCCAGGTCAGGGGCCAACGTCCTGACTTTC.

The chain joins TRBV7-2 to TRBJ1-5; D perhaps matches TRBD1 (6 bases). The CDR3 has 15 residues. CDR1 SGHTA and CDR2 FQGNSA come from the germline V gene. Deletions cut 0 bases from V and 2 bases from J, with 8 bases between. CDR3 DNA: TGTGCCAGCAGCTTAGCCTGGACAGGCAATCAGCCCCAGCATTTT. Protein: CASSLAWTGNQPQHF.

CDR3 sequence reads: CASSSPSGRAGELFF. The CDR3 bases are TGTGCCAGCAGCTCTCCTAGCGGGAGGGCCGGGGAGCTGTTTTTT. V is TRBV7-2 and J is TRBJ2-2; 12 positions agree with TRBD2. Germline V gene sequence: CDR1 SGHTA, CDR2 FQGNSA. The CDR3 runs 15 residues. J lost 6 bases, V lost 4 bases, and 3 bases had no gene match. The variable domain in full, completed from reference TRBV7-2 and TRBJ2-2, reads GAGVSQSPSNKVTEKGKDVELRCDPISGHTALYWYRQSLGQGLEFLIYFQGNSAPDKSGLPSDRFSAERTGGSVSTLTIQRTQQEDSAVYLCASSSPSGRAGELFFGEGSRLTVL.

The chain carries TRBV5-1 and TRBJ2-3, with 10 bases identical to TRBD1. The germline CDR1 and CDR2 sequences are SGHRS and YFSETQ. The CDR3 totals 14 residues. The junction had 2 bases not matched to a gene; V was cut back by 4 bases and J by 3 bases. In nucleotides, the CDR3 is TGCGCCAGCAGCAAGGGACAGGGGACAGATACGCAGTATTTT. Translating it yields CASSKGQGTDTQYF.

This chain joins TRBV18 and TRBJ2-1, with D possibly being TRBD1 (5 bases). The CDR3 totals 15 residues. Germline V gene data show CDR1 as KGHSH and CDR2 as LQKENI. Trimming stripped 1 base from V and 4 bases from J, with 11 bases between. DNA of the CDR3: TGTGCCAGCTCACCACGACAGAGCACTTACAATGAGCAGTTCTTC. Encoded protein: CASSPRQSTYNEQFF.

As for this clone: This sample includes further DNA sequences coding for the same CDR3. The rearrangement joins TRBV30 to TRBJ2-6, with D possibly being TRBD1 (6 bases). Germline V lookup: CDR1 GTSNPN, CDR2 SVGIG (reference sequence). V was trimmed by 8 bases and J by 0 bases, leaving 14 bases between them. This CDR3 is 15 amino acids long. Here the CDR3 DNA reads TGTGCCCGCGGACAGCGGAGCTCTGGGGCCAACGTCCTGACTTTC. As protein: CARGQRSSGANVLTF.

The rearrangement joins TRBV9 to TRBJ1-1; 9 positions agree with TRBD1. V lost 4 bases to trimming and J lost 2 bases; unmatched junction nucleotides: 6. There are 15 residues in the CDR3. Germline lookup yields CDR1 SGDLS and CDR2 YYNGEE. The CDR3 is CASSRTGDVNTEAFF. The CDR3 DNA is TGTGCCAGCAGCAGGACAGGGGACGTCAACACTGAAGCTTTCTTT. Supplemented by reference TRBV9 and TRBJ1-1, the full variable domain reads DSGVTQTPKHLITATGQRVTLRCSPRSGDLSVYWYQQSLDQGLQFLIQYYNGEERAKGNILERFSAQQFPDLHSELNLSSLELGDSALYFCASSRTGDVNTEAFFGQGTRLTVV.

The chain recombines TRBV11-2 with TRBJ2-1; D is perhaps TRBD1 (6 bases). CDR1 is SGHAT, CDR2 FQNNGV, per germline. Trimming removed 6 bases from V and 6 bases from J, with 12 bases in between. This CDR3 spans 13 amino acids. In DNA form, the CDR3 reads TGTGCCAGCAGGTTACTCAGGGGCAATGAGCAGTTCTTC. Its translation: CASRLLRGNEQFF. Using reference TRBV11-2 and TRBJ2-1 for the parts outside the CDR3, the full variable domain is EAGVAQSPRYKIIEKRQSVAFWCNPISGHATLYWYQQILGQGPKLLIQFQNNGVVDDSQLPKDRFSAERLKGVDSTLKIQPAKLEDSAVYLCASRLLRGNEQFFGPGTRLTVL.

In DNA, the CDR3 is TGTGCCAGCAGTGTACAATTCCAAGAGACCCAGTACTTC. Translation: CASSVQFQETQYF. The J gene is TRBJ2-5, the V gene TRBV6-1; no clear D gene. Trimming stripped 4 bases from V and 1 base from J, with 7 bases between. Germline CDR1 is MNHNS and CDR2 is SASEGT. The CDR3 is made up of 13 amino acids.

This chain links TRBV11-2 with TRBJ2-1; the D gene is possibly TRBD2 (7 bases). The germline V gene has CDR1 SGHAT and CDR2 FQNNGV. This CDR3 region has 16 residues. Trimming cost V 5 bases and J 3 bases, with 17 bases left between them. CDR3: CASSRGGGTVYNEQFF. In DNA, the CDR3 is TGTGCCAGCAGCCGGGGCGGGGGCACAGTCTACAATGAGCAGTTCTTC.

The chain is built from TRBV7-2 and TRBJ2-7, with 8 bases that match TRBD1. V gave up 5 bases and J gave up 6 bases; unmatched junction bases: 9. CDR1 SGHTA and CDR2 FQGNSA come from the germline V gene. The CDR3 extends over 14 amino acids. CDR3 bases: TGTGCCAGCAGCGGATGGACAGGGTGGTTCGAGCAGTACTTC. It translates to CASSGWTGWFEQYF.

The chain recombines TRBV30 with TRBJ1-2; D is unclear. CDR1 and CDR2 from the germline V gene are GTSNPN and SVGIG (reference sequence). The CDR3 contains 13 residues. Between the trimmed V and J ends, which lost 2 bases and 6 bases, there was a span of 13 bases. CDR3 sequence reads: CAWSLGSFDGYTF. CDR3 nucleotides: TGTGCCTGGAGTCTAGGGAGTTTCGATGGCTACACCTTC.

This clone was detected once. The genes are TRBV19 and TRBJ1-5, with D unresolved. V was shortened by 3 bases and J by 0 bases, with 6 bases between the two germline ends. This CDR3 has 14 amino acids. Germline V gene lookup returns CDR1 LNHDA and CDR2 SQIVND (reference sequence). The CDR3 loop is CASSISYSNQPQHF. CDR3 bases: TGTGCCAGTAGTATTTCCTATAGCAATCAGCCCCAGCATTTT.

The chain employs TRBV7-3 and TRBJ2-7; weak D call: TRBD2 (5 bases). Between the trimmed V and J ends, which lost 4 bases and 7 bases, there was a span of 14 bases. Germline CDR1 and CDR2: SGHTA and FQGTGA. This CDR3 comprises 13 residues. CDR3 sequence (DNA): TGTGCCAGCAGCTCTGGTCCGGGATCTGAGCAGTACTTC. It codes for CASSSGPGSEQYF.